The rows below give T cell receptor beta chains drawn from one sample of a study of T cell repertoires in cytomegalovirus infection. TCRdb re-analysed the reads in MiXCR, keeping a single row per CDR3 protein. Of tens of thousands of distinct CDR3 sequences in the sample, approximately 24% were seen once. Their target antigens are unknown. Sample: CD8+ T cells from cultured PBMCs, taken from culture after CMV antigen stimulation. Source of these receptors: a human donor in good health (CMV status not recorded). Some clones in this sample may be carry-over from other donors' samples. The CDR3 runs from the conserved cysteine through the conserved F or W. Fields, in order: J gene, clone size, V gene, D gene, CDR3 protein, CDR3 DNA. D genes are given only for firm matches. Size is omitted from some rows. Given values are once, few, many or a class for expanded clones.

J gene: TRBJ2-2; clone size: NA; V gene: TRBV4-1; D gene: NA; CDR3 protein: CASSQEGLSLGSGELFF; CDR3 DNA: TGCGCCAGCAGCCAAGAAGGACTTTCCCTAGGGTCCGGGGAGCTGTTTTTT
J gene: TRBJ1-5; clone size: few; V gene: TRBV9; D gene: NA; CDR3 protein: CASSVASNPNQPQHF; CDR3 DNA: TGTGCCAGCAGCGTAGCTTCCAATCCCAATCAGCCCCAGCATTTT
J gene: TRBJ2-3; clone size: NA; V gene: TRBV3-1; D gene: TRBD1; CDR3 protein: CASSYSDRGLEDTDTQYF; CDR3 DNA: TGTGCCAGCAGCTACAGCGATAGGGGGCTCGAGGACACAGATACGCAGTATTTT
J gene: TRBJ2-7; clone size: NA; V gene: TRBV6-5; D gene: TRBD1; CDR3 protein: CASSRSGTGIEQYF; CDR3 DNA: TGTGCCAGCAGTCGATCCGGGACAGGGATTGAGCAGTACTTC
J gene: TRBJ1-6; clone size: NA; V gene: TRBV28; D gene: TRBD1; CDR3 protein: CASSLWVDPDRGNSPLHF; CDR3 DNA: TGTGCCAGCAGTTTATGGGTGGACCCGGACAGGGGAAATTCACCCCTCCACTTT
J gene: TRBJ2-3; clone size: many; V gene: TRBV6-5; D gene: TRBD2; CDR3 protein: CASSYYSGLAGGPGDTQYF; CDR3 DNA: TGTGCCAGCAGTTACTATTCGGGACTAGCGGGAGGGCCTGGGGATACGCAGTATTTT
J gene: TRBJ2-7; clone size: NA; V gene: TRBV12-5; D gene: NA; CDR3 protein: CASGFGYEQYF; CDR3 DNA: TGTGCTAGTGGTTTCGGTTACGAGCAGTACTTC
J gene: TRBJ1-1; clone size: NA; V gene: TRBV5-6; D gene: NA; CDR3 protein: CASSVHTEAFF; CDR3 DNA: TGTGCCAGCAGCGTACACACTGAAGCTTTCTTT
J gene: TRBJ2-5; clone size: NA; V gene: TRBV12-3/TRBV12-4; D gene: TRBD1; CDR3 protein: CASSFGTGYSETQYF; CDR3 DNA: TGTGCCAGCAGTTTCGGGACAGGGTATTCAGAGACCCAGTACTTC
J gene: TRBJ1-5; clone size: NA; V gene: TRBV5-6; D gene: NA; CDR3 protein: CASSPGMGQPQHF; CDR3 DNA: TGTGCCAGCAGCCCGGGGATGGGTCAGCCCCAGCATTTT
J gene: TRBJ2-5; clone size: NA; V gene: TRBV20-1; D gene: TRBD1; CDR3 protein: CSATVTGGETQYF; CDR3 DNA: TGCAGTGCTACCGTTACAGGGGGAGAGACCCAGTACTTC
J gene: TRBJ1-5; clone size: many; V gene: TRBV9; D gene: NA; CDR3 protein: CASSVGSESSNQPQHF; CDR3 DNA: TGTGCCAGCAGCGTAGGGAGTGAATCTAGCAATCAGCCCCAGCATTTT
J gene: TRBJ1-1; clone size: NA; V gene: TRBV4-1; D gene: NA; CDR3 protein: CASSQMQGTATEAFF; CDR3 DNA: TGCGCCAGCAGCCAGATGCAGGGGACGGCCACTGAAGCTTTCTTT
J gene: TRBJ1-5; clone size: NA; V gene: TRBV29-1; D gene: NA; CDR3 protein: CSVEDGGTGQPQHF; CDR3 DNA: TGCAGCGTTGAAGATGGGGGTACGGGTCAGCCCCAGCATTTT
J gene: TRBJ1-2; clone size: few; V gene: TRBV6-1; D gene: NA; CDR3 protein: CASSERGKRGYTF; CDR3 DNA: TGTGCCAGCAGTGAAAGAGGGAAGAGGGGCTACACCTTC
J gene: TRBJ2-1; clone size: many; V gene: TRBV30; D gene: NA; CDR3 protein: CAWINPGTPERKLEQFF; CDR3 DNA: TGTGCCTGGATAAATCCCGGGACTCCTGAGCGAAAATTAGAGCAGTTCTTC
J gene: TRBJ1-1; clone size: many; V gene: TRBV7-2; D gene: NA; CDR3 protein: CASSFGPHGDAEAFF; CDR3 DNA: TGTGCCAGCAGCTTTGGACCTCATGGGGACGCTGAAGCTTTCTTT
J gene: TRBJ2-2; clone size: few; V gene: TRBV20-1; D gene: NA; CDR3 protein: CGYRGLGTGELFF; CDR3 DNA: TGCGGCTACAGGGGACTTGGCACCGGGGAGCTGTTTTTT
J gene: TRBJ1-2; clone size: few; V gene: TRBV5-4; D gene: NA; CDR3 protein: CASSLDGRGAYGYTF; CDR3 DNA: TGTGCCAGCAGCTTGGACGGACGGGGGGCTTATGGCTACACCTTC
J gene: TRBJ1-1; clone size: many; V gene: TRBV12-3/TRBV12-4; D gene: NA; CDR3 protein: CASRSFLDRSNTEAFF; CDR3 DNA: TGTGCCAGCAGATCCTTTTTGGACCGATCGAACACTGAAGCTTTCTTT
J gene: TRBJ2-3; clone size: NA; V gene: TRBV15; D gene: TRBD2; CDR3 protein: CATQDGLAGNTDMQYF; CDR3 DNA: TGTGCCACCCAAGACGGACTAGCGGGGAACACAGATATGCAGTATTTT
J gene: TRBJ1-2; clone size: NA; V gene: TRBV6-2/TRBV6-3; D gene: NA; CDR3 protein: CASSSSPASYGYTF; CDR3 DNA: TGTGCCAGCAGTTCCTCTCCAGCTAGCTATGGCTACACCTTC
J gene: TRBJ1-1; clone size: NA; V gene: TRBV6-6; D gene: NA; CDR3 protein: CASQDGQNTEAFF; CDR3 DNA: TGTGCCAGCCAGGACGGCCAGAACACTGAAGCTTTCTTT
J gene: TRBJ1-6; clone size: many; V gene: TRBV12-3/TRBV12-4; D gene: NA; CDR3 protein: CASRDGQSPLHF; CDR3 DNA: TGTGCCAGCAGAGACGGTCAGTCACCCCTCCACTTT
J gene: TRBJ1-1; clone size: NA; V gene: TRBV7-9; D gene: NA; CDR3 protein: CASSLQVAQSTEAFF; CDR3 DNA: TGTGCCAGCAGCCTACAGGTGGCTCAGAGCACTGAAGCTTTCTTT
J gene: TRBJ1-1; clone size: NA; V gene: TRBV24-1; D gene: NA; CDR3 protein: CATSDGTEAFF; CDR3 DNA: TGTGCCACCAGTGATGGGACTGAAGCTTTCTTT
J gene: TRBJ2-1; clone size: few; V gene: TRBV5-6; D gene: TRBD1; CDR3 protein: CASSSRGHEQFF; CDR3 DNA: TGTGCCAGCAGCTCGAGGGGGCATGAGCAGTTCTTC
J gene: TRBJ2-1; clone size: many; V gene: TRBV27; D gene: NA; CDR3 protein: CASSLGGSYNEQFF; CDR3 DNA: TGTGCCAGCAGTCTCGGGGGCTCTTACAATGAGCAGTTCTTC
J gene: TRBJ2-5; clone size: few; V gene: TRBV20-1; D gene: NA; CDR3 protein: CSARGAVDPKTQYF; CDR3 DNA: TGCAGTGCTAGAGGGGCGGTAGATCCGAAGACCCAGTACTTC
J gene: TRBJ1-2; clone size: NA; V gene: TRBV4-2; D gene: NA; CDR3 protein: CASSRDYTF; CDR3 DNA: TGTGCCAGCAGCCGTGACTACACCTTC
J gene: TRBJ2-7; clone size: NA; V gene: TRBV6-2/TRBV6-3; D gene: TRBD2; CDR3 protein: CASSSRTSGDTKQYF; CDR3 DNA: TGTGCCAGCAGTTCCCGGACTAGCGGGGATACGAAGCAGTACTTC
J gene: TRBJ1-2; clone size: NA; V gene: TRBV20-1; D gene: TRBD1; CDR3 protein: CSATGQGGYTF; CDR3 DNA: TGCAGTGCTACCGGACAGGGAGGATACACCTTC
J gene: TRBJ2-3; clone size: many; V gene: TRBV7-9; D gene: TRBD2; CDR3 protein: CASIHSGGLPDTQYF; CDR3 DNA: TGTGCCAGCATTCATAGCGGGGGGTTGCCAGATACGCAGTATTTT
J gene: TRBJ2-1; clone size: few; V gene: TRBV12-3/TRBV12-4; D gene: TRBD2; CDR3 protein: CASTLTSGGLGDEQFF; CDR3 DNA: TGTGCCAGCACCCTGACTAGCGGGGGCCTCGGGGATGAGCAGTTCTTC
J gene: TRBJ1-1; clone size: once; V gene: TRBV27; D gene: NA; CDR3 protein: CASSFGRDTEAFF; CDR3 DNA: TGTGCCAGCAGTTTCGGCCGGGACACTGAAGCTTTCTTT
J gene: TRBJ1-5; clone size: few; V gene: TRBV27; D gene: TRBD1; CDR3 protein: CASSSGTANQPQHF; CDR3 DNA: TGTGCCAGCAGTTCCGGGACAGCAAATCAGCCCCAGCATTTT
J gene: TRBJ1-3; clone size: once; V gene: TRBV5-5; D gene: NA; CDR3 protein: CASSSGRGSGNTIYF; CDR3 DNA: TGTGCCAGCAGCTCAGGGAGGGGCTCTGGAAACACCATATATTTT
J gene: TRBJ2-1; clone size: once; V gene: TRBV25-1; D gene: TRBD2; CDR3 protein: CASSDETSGSYNEQFF; CDR3 DNA: TGTGCCAGCAGTGATGAGACTAGCGGATCTTACAATGAGCAGTTCTTC
J gene: TRBJ2-6; clone size: few; V gene: TRBV11-3; D gene: TRBD1; CDR3 protein: CASSPGTGASFGANVLTF; CDR3 DNA: TGTGCCAGCAGCCCGGGGACAGGGGCTTCTTTTGGGGCCAACGTCCTGACTTTC
J gene: TRBJ1-1; clone size: many; V gene: TRBV6-6; D gene: NA; CDR3 protein: CASSYSDSLDEAFF; CDR3 DNA: TGTGCCAGCAGTTACTCGGACTCGTTGGATGAAGCTTTCTTT
J gene: TRBJ2-2; clone size: NA; V gene: TRBV19; D gene: NA; CDR3 protein: CASTPPAFGTGELFF; CDR3 DNA: TGTGCCAGTACTCCCCCAGCTTTTGGCACCGGGGAGCTGTTTTTT
J gene: TRBJ1-2; clone size: few; V gene: TRBV6-5; D gene: NA; CDR3 protein: CASGSGPHYGYTF; CDR3 DNA: TGTGCCAGCGGTTCGGGACCCCACTATGGCTACACCTTC
J gene: TRBJ2-3; clone size: NA; V gene: TRBV5-4; D gene: NA; CDR3 protein: CAGSLEQGGDTQYF; CDR3 DNA: TGTGCCGGCAGCTTGGAGCAGGGGGGAGATACGCAGTATTTT
J gene: TRBJ2-7; clone size: few; V gene: TRBV14; D gene: TRBD2; CDR3 protein: CASSQVLAGASYEQYF; CDR3 DNA: TGTGCCAGCAGCCAAGTACTAGCGGGAGCGTCCTACGAGCAGTACTTC
J gene: TRBJ1-2; clone size: many; V gene: TRBV7-9; D gene: NA; CDR3 protein: CASSLATQGMWGYTF; CDR3 DNA: TGTGCCAGCAGCTTAGCAACCCAGGGAATGTGGGGCTACACCTTC
J gene: TRBJ1-4; clone size: many; V gene: TRBV6-2/TRBV6-3; D gene: NA; CDR3 protein: CASSPQMAKDEKLFF; CDR3 DNA: TGTGCCAGCAGCCCGCAGATGGCCAAAGATGAAAAACTGTTTTTT
J gene: TRBJ1-1; clone size: few; V gene: TRBV5-6; D gene: NA; CDR3 protein: CASSAPQGSHLNTEAFF; CDR3 DNA: TGTGCCAGCAGCGCGCCCCAGGGGTCGCATCTCAACACTGAAGCTTTCTTT
J gene: TRBJ2-7; clone size: few; V gene: TRBV20-1; D gene: TRBD2; CDR3 protein: CSANRLAGNSYEQYF; CDR3 DNA: TGCAGTGCTAATAGACTAGCGGGAAATAGCTACGAGCAGTACTTC
J gene: TRBJ2-5; clone size: many; V gene: TRBV7-2; D gene: TRBD1; CDR3 protein: CASSPRDRGGLETQYF; CDR3 DNA: TGTGCCAGCAGCCCCCGGGACAGGGGGGGATTAGAGACCCAGTACTTC
J gene: TRBJ2-5; clone size: NA; V gene: TRBV6-5; D gene: NA; CDR3 protein: CASSPGGGTQYF; CDR3 DNA: TGTGCCAGCAGCCCCGGGGGAGGAACCCAGTACTTC
J gene: TRBJ2-5; clone size: NA; V gene: TRBV27; D gene: TRBD2; CDR3 protein: CASSFVGGAGQTQYF; CDR3 DNA: TGTGCCAGCAGTTTTGTCGGGGGGGCTGGACAGACCCAGTACTTC
J gene: TRBJ2-2; clone size: once; V gene: TRBV19; D gene: TRBD2; CDR3 protein: CASSIELAGGQNGELFF; CDR3 DNA: TGTGCCAGTAGTATCGAACTAGCGGGAGGGCAAAACGGGGAGCTGTTTTTT
J gene: TRBJ2-1; clone size: NA; V gene: TRBV6-5; D gene: TRBD1; CDR3 protein: CASSPLTGGDEQFF; CDR3 DNA: TGTGCCAGCAGTCCCCTGACAGGGGGCGATGAGCAGTTCTTC